A single sample is the source of the 17 T cell receptor beta chains below, sequenced in a study of cytomegalovirus exposure and HLA in healthy donors (dated by TCRdb to about 2017). Library preparation employed the immunoSEQ multiplex PCR assay. For the multiplex PCR, a mixture combining 60 forward primers for TCR Vbeta segments and 13 reverse primers for TCR Jbeta segments was used. What TCRdb holds here is the immuneACCESS table cut down to in-frame rearrangements. Part of the clones is not present; checked against another copy, under half of the missing clones reflect an unresolved V gene, and the others are unexplained. Counted in this sample were under 35,000 clones; 50% to 75% of them appeared once. The biggest ten clones account for around two fifths of the sample. The sample consisted of PBMCs. These receptors were taken from a male donor in good health and CMV-seropositive.

The chain couples TRBV28 to TRBJ1-2, with 8 bases identical to TRBD1. Germline V lookup: CDR1 MDHEN, CDR2 SYDVKM. This CDR3 contains 12 residues. V dropped 7 bases and J dropped 8; count of bases not matched to a gene: 6. Here the CDR3 DNA reads TGTGCCAGCAACCTCGACAGGGGAGGCTACACCTTC. Protein sequence: CASNLDRGGYTF.

The chain recombines TRBV7-9 with TRBJ2-1; tentatively, D is TRBD1 (5 bases). V lost 1 base and J 0 bases, leaving 10 bases between the germline ends. From germline, CDR1 is SEHNR and CDR2 FQNEAQ (reference sequence). The CDR3 has 16 amino acids. The CDR3 DNA follows: TGTGCCAGCAGCTTAGACGACAGCAGCTCCTACAATGAGCAGTTCTTC. Protein product: CASSLDDSSSYNEQFF.

The rearrangement links TRBV9 to TRBJ2-7; D is possibly TRBD2 (6 bases). CDR1 SGDLS and CDR2 YYNGEE come from the germline V gene. V gave up 3 bases and J gave up 9 bases, with 22 bases separating them. This CDR3 is 15 amino acids long. CDR3: CASSEGTPAGKRQYF. The CDR3 DNA reads TGTGCCAGCAGCGAGGGGACGCCGGCGGGGAAAAGGCAGTACTTC.

The chain links TRBV29-1 to TRBJ2-5, with TRBD2 as a possible D gene (6 bases). The germline V gene encodes CDR1 SQVTM and CDR2 ANQGSEA. The CDR3 runs to 12 residues. Between the trimmed V and J ends, which lost 7 bases and 5 bases, there was a span of 14 bases. CDR3 amino acids: CSALGRRETQYF. DNA for the CDR3: TGCAGCGCCTTAGGGAGGCGGGAGACCCAGTACTTC.

This clone was counted between two and nine times. This chain links TRBV6-5 with TRBJ1-2; 7 nucleotides agree with TRBD1. The CDR3 runs 13 residues. Germline CDR1 MNHEY, CDR2 SVGAGI. The V segment lost 2 bases and the J segment 8 bases; nucleotides outside the gene matches: 5. In DNA form, the CDR3 reads TGTGCCAGCAGTTACAGGGGGCTGGAGGGCTACACCTTC. Protein product: CASSYRGLEGYTF.

The genes are TRBV2 and TRBJ1-5, with 7 bases aligning to TRBD1. This CDR3 region has 13 residues. Looked up from germline, CDR1 is SNHLY and CDR2 is FYNNEI. V was clipped by 9 bases and J by 4 bases; unmatched bases: 6. CDR3 region: CASRGTVNQPQHF. The CDR3, as DNA: TGTGCCAGTCGGGGGACAGTGAATCAGCCCCAGCATTTT.

This clone is judged large. The rearrangement joins TRBV27 to TRBJ2-5; 8 bases map to TRBD2. V gave up 5 bases and J gave up 4 bases; unmatched junction bases: 9. CDR1 MNHEY and CDR2 SMNVEV come from the germline V gene (reference sequence). This CDR3 comprises 15 residues. CDR3 in DNA: TGTGCCAGCAGTCCGGGGGGGGGCTACGGAGAGACCCAGTACTTC. Translation gives CASSPGGGYGETQYF.

V usage is TRBV2 and J usage is TRBJ1-5, with TRBD1 as a possible D gene (6 bases). The germline CDR1 and CDR2 sequences are SNHLY and FYNNEI. The CDR3 contains 15 residues. With 6 bases removed from V and 2 bases from J, the gap between germline ends came to 14 bases. CDR3 bases: TGTGCCAGCAGAACGGGGGGCGTAGGCAATCAGCCCCAGCATTTT. As protein: CASRTGGVGNQPQHF.

CDR3 amino acids: CASSKGENTEAFF. CDR3 coding DNA: TGTGCCAGCTCAAAGGGGGAGAACACTGAAGCTTTCTTT. V usage is TRBV18 and J usage is TRBJ1-1; TRBD1 might be the D (6 bases). V shed 5 bases and J shed 1 base, with 8 bases lying between them. The germline V gene encodes CDR1 KGHSH and CDR2 LQKENI. The CDR3 contains 13 residues.

The chain has TRBV6-5 and TRBJ1-1; 7 bases fit TRBD1. From germline, CDR1 is MNHEY and CDR2 SVGAGI. The CDR3 has 13 residues. Losses at the gene ends were 7 bases for V and 4 bases for J; bases not matched to a gene: 6. The CDR3 region is CASNQQGSTEAFF. The CDR3 DNA follows: TGTGCCAGCAACCAACAGGGGAGCACTGAAGCTTTCTTT.

The chain employs TRBV4-2 and TRBJ2-5; the D gene is possibly TRBD2 (5 bases). The CDR3 totals 15 residues. CDR1 LGHNA and CDR2 YNFKEQ come from the germline V gene. V gave up 5 bases and J gave up 2 bases, with 15 bases separating them. CDR3 region: CASSSKVGDQETQYF. In DNA form, the CDR3 reads TGTGCCAGCAGCTCAAAGGTCGGGGATCAAGAGACCCAGTACTTC.

This clone appeared many times. V usage is TRBV10-2 and J usage is TRBJ2-3, with 13 bases fitting TRBD2. The germline V gene has CDR1 WSHSY and CDR2 SAAADI. Unmatched junction bases numbered 6, after V lost 2 bases and J lost 4 bases. CDR3 length: 17 amino acids. DNA of the CDR3: TGCGCCAGCAGTGAGACACGGACTAGCGGGAGATCAGATACGCAGTATTTT. As protein: CASSETRTSGRSDTQYF.

The chain joins TRBV7-9 to TRBJ2-1; 11 bases fit TRBD1. This CDR3 spans 18 amino acids. V shed 5 bases, J shed 3 bases, and the junction held 12 bases outside the gene matches. The germline CDR1 and CDR2 sequences are SEHNR and FQNEAQ (reference sequence). CDR3 sequence reads: CASSPPVPGTGGYNEQFF. The CDR3 DNA is TGTGCCAGCAGCCCCCCCGTTCCGGGGACAGGGGGCTACAATGAGCAGTTCTTC.

The gene calls are TRBV4-1 and TRBJ2-1; 9 bases agree with TRBD2. The CDR3 covers 18 residues. CDR1 is MGHRA, CDR2 YSYEKL, per germline. Trimming removed 4 bases from V and 6 bases from J; junction bases left unmatched: 16. CDR3 loop: CASSPGGLAGPLGNEQFF. CDR3 nucleotides: TGCGCCAGCAGCCCGGGGGGACTAGCAGGCCCTTTGGGCAATGAGCAGTTCTTC.

V is TRBV9 and J is TRBJ2-3; perhaps TRBD2 as D (6 bases). Trimming left V 1 base short and J 5 bases short, with 11 bases between. The CDR3 has 14 residues. CDR1 and CDR2 from the germline V gene are SGDLS and YYNGEE. Written as DNA, the CDR3 is TGTGCCAGCAGCGTAAGTTCGCGGGGAGATACGCAGTATTTT. This gives the protein CASSVSSRGDTQYF.

The chain combines TRBV7-3 with TRBJ2-6; 10 bases line up with TRBD1. This CDR3 is built from 18 residues. J was trimmed by 4 bases and V by 5 bases; bases with no gene match: 11. CDR1 SGHTA and CDR2 FQGTGA come from the germline V gene. The CDR3 is CASSPGQGRQGGANVLTF. The DNA of the CDR3 is TGTGCCAGCAGCCCGGGACAGGGGCGCCAGGGCGGGGCCAACGTCCTGACTTTC.

The rearrangement uses TRBV9 and TRBJ1-3; tentative D call: TRBD1 (6 bases). V lost 0 bases, J lost 1 base, and 17 bases lay in between. Per the germline V gene, CDR1 is SGDLS and CDR2 is YYNGEE. The CDR3 sequence is 18 residues long. CDR3 in DNA: TGTGCCAGCAGCGTAGCTACGGTTGGGGGCTTTTCTGGAAACACCATATATTTT. Protein: CASSVATVGGFSGNTIYF.